This T cell receptor (beta chain) originates from a study of sequential checkpoint blockade in melanoma. Overall study context: After both sequences, patients received maintenance nivolumab. Matched biopsies came pretreatment and at week 13 for twenty-two patients. 75 to 95 pretreatment tumor DNA samples were TCRβ immunosequenced.

The CDR3 consists of 15 residues. Per germline, CDR1 SGHNT and CDR2 YENEEA. Trimming left V 0 bases short and J 4 bases short, with 12 bases between. Sequenced by immunoSEQ multiplex PCR; TCRdb stores in-frame clones only, minus some. The sample lists 2,300 or so clones, around 35% occurring once. The treatment denotes: randomized to nivolumab then ipilimumab (arm A) or the reverse (arm B). Patients had received no earlier DNA-damaging chemotherapy. The receptor comes from a human donor with melanoma. Sequences were derived from tumor tissue (inferred from file names), sampled from a patient given nivolumab and ipilimumab in sequence. The gene calls are TRBV11-3 and TRBJ1-1; D may be TRBD1 (5 bases). For the CDR3, the DNA is TGTGCCAGCAGCTTAGACTTTCAGGGTCGCACTGAAGCTTTCTTT. Protein sequence: CASSLDFQGRTEAFF.